This T cell receptor beta chain was found in a study of radiation and T cells in renal cell carcinoma (TCRdb year 2020). About the investigation overall: The samples were drawn from a clinical trial, where primary renal cell carcinomas were treated with 15 Gy of stereotactic body radiation therapy and then removed by nephrectomy 4 weeks afterward. TCR beta sequencing covered 53 samples in total, comprising approximately 25 tumors and roughly 27 peripheral blood samples. In the approximately 49 samples combined, 4 million to 5 million unique CDR3 nucleotide sequences were found, encoding 3,000,000 or so unique CDR3 amino acid sequences.

From its cysteine to its phenylalanine, the CDR3 spans 14 amino acids. Left in the record is the CDR3 DNA by itself, 42 bases read in frame from the first base. V and J are truncated by 4 bases and 8 bases respectively, leaving an intervening sequence of 12 bases. In the germline V gene, CDR1 corresponds to MNHEY and CDR2 to SVGAGI. Comments on this clone: The specificity of this receptor is unknown. Per-nucleotide qualities are absent, and no much larger clonotype sits a single base away.

Read against the paper, the sample's time point label means: baseline pretreatment blood. This sample's treatment or condition label indicates: 15 Gy SBRT to primary tumor, nephrectomy 4 weeks later. To follow tumor-enriched clonotypes, serial peripheral blood was collected from radiation-treated patients at baseline and at 2 weeks and 4 weeks after SBRT. Every patient's renal cell carcinoma showed clear cell pathology. The QIAamp DNA Blood Mini Kit (Qiagen) was used to prepare genomic DNA for TCR sequencing. The analyses included just those samples that passed every quality control check. Broader findings and caveats from the paper: Because pretreatment tumor biopsies were not available, the study could not determine whether clonotypes were already present within the tumor at baseline. Effects of radiation dose or scheduling on the TCR repertoire could not be addressed with the single-armed trial design. In blood, the top tumor clonotypes increased between baseline and 2 weeks post-radiation and then shrank by 4 weeks, which suggests that tumor-resident clones expanded only transiently. Blood repertoire dynamics were not followed beyond 4 weeks after treatment.

TCR beta libraries were generated from genomic DNA with the immunoSEQ kit, following the manufacturer's recommendations. To prepare the libraries, a first multiplex PCR with proprietary primers was run, followed by a second PCR that added unique barcodes, and a bead cleanup was done after each round. A kit-provided positive control reaction and a negative control reaction were included in every sample batch. The final libraries were assessed on an Agilent 4200 TapeStation D1000 ScreenTape, pooled by volume, and quantified by qPCR. Sequencing was performed on an Illumina NextSeq500 using a MidOutput 150-cycle cartridge, with 156 Read1 cycles, 15 Index1 cycles, and the kit custom primers. The pooled library was loaded at 0.9 to 1 pM with a roughly 20% PhiX control spike-in. Under the source paper's analysis protocol: The vendor-processed data were analyzed in R, and a clonotype was defined as all T cells that share the same CDR3 nucleotide sequence. For clone abundance analyses, frequencies were normalized to the 10,000 most abundant clones in each sample. Public T cell clones, which averaged fewer than five per sample, were removed prior to analysis. Tumor-enriched and baseline blood-enriched clonotypes were defined by at least a 32-fold difference in abundance between compartments. A beta-binomial differential abundance model was used to identify clonotypes that expanded or contracted between blood time points. Tumor-blood repertoire similarity was measured with the Baroni-Urbani and Buser coefficient, and group comparisons used two-tailed Wilcoxon tests in R. TCRdb stores this immuneACCESS table with in-frame sequences only. Part of the clones is absent; in the studies checked, under half of the shortfall reflects unresolved V genes, and no reason is known for the rest. V and J calls and clone size follow that table, whereas D and trimming were derived from the DNA. This sample is represented by about 95,000 clones; 80% to 90% of them were singletons. Of the sample, roughly 8% is held by the ten largest clones.

This sequence uses TRBV6-5 and TRBJ1-6; TRBD1 is possibly the D segment (6 matching bases). The sequencing used blood, collected from a patient whose treatment included radiotherapy and nephrectomy. This clonotype originated in a man aged 45-65 years with renal cell carcinoma. The CDR3: CASSSQGRDSPLHF. The nucleotides are TGTGCCAGCAGTTCGCAGGGGAGGGATTCACCCCTCCACTTT.